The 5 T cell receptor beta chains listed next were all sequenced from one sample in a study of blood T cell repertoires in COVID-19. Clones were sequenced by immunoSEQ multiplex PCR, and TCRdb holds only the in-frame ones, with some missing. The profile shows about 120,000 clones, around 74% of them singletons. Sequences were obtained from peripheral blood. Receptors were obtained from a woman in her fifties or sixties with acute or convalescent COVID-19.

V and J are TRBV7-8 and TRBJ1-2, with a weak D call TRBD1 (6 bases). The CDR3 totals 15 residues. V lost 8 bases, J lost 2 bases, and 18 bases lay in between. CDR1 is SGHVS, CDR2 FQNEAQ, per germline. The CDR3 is CASSGHASVNYGYTF. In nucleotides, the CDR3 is TGTGCCAGCTCGGGACACGCCTCGGTAAACTATGGCTACACCTTC. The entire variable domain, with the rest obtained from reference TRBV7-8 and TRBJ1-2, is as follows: GAGVSQSPRYKVAKRGQDVALRCDPISGHVSLFWYQQALGQGPEFLTYFQNEAQLDKSGLPSDRFFAERPEGSVSTLKIQRTQQEDSAVYLCASSGHASVNYGYTFGSGTRLTVV.

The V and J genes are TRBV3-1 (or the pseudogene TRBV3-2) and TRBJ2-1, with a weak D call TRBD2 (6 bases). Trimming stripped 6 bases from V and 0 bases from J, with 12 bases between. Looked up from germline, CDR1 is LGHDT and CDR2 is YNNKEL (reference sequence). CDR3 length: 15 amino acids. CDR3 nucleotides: TGTGCCAGCAGTAAAAGCGGGCCCTCCTACAATGAGCAGTTCTTC. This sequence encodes CASSKSGPSYNEQFF.

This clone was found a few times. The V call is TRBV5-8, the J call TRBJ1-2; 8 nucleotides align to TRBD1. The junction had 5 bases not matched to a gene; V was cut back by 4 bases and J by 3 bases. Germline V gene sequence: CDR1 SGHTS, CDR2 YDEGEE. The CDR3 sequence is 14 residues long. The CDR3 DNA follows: TGTGCCAGCAGCCCCGACAGGGGATACTATGGCTACACCTTC. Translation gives CASSPDRGYYGYTF.

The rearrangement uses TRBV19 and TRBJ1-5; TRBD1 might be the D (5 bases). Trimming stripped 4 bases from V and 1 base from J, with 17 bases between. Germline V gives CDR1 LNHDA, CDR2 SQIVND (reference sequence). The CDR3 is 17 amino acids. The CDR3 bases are TGTGCCAGTAGTACCACTTGGGGGGGGGTAAGCAATCAGCCCCAGCATTTT. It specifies CASSTTWGGVSNQPQHF.

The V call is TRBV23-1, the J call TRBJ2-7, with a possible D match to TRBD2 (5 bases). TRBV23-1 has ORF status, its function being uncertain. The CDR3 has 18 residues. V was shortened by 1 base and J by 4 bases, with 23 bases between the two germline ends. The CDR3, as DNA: TGCGCCAGCAGTCAATTCATAAAGTTCATCGGGGTTATATACGAGCAGTACTTC. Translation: CASSQFIKFIGVIYEQYF.